Each of the 28 T cell receptor beta chains below was sequenced from the same sample in a study of post-analysis software for immune sequencing data. Study-wide findings and caveats: TRBV5-6, TRBV5-1 and TRBV20-1 were among five TRBV segments more frequent in patients than controls.

Their antigens remain unidentified. Presence of unique molecular identifiers characterized the TCR beta cDNA libraries. TCRdb re-analysed the PCR reads in MiXCR, keeping a single row per CDR3 protein. Of about 810,000 distinct CDR3 sequences listed, roughly 50% are singletons. Sample: blood. The origin of the receptors is a girl between 5 and 17 years old with multiple sclerosis.

This clonotype was counted a few times. The chain recombines TRBV15 with TRBJ2-7; D might be TRBD1 or TRBD2, each matching 6 bases. The germline CDR1 and CDR2 sequences are LNHNV and YYDKDF (reference sequence). CDR3 length: 15 amino acids. V gave up 3 bases and J gave up 0 bases, with 12 bases separating them. CDR3 bases: TGTGCCACCAGCAGCCGAGGGGGGCTCTCCTACGAGCAGTACTTC. This codes for CATSSRGGLSYEQYF.

The gene calls are TRBV20-1 and TRBJ1-2; D possibly corresponds to TRBD1 (6 bases). CDR3 length: 12 residues. CDR1 and CDR2 from the germline V gene are DFQATT and SNEGSKA (reference sequence). Trimming cost V 3 bases and J 8 bases, with 13 bases left between them. DNA for the CDR3: TGCAGTGCTAGCAGGGGCCCGGGAGGCTACACCTTC. Translation gives CSASRGPGGYTF.

This rearrangement joins TRBV15 to TRBJ2-3; 11 nucleotides line up with TRBD2. The V and J ends lost 1 base and 6 bases, in that order; junction bases with no gene match: 12. CDR3 length: 18 residues. Looked up from germline, CDR1 is LNHNV and CDR2 is YYDKDF (reference sequence). The CDR3 loop reads CATSRGTSGGKEGDTQYF. The CDR3 DNA follows: TGTGCCACCAGCAGAGGCACTAGCGGGGGCAAGGAGGGGGATACGCAGTATTTT.

In this sample, this clonotype turned up once. The chain employs TRBV6-2 or TRBV6-3 and TRBJ2-1; D gene uncertain. The germline V and J ends were trimmed by 5 bases and 6 bases, with 14 bases remaining between them. The CDR3 consists of 14 residues. CDR1 is MNHEY and CDR2 is SVGEGT in the germline V gene. The CDR3 reads CASSLQTWGNEQFF. The DNA for the CDR3 is TGTGCCAGCAGTCTGCAGACGTGGGGCAATGAGCAGTTCTTC.

As for this clonotype: The junction does not match germline at one end; this may be a read error. The chain employs TRBV12-3 or TRBV12-4 and TRBJ2-5; 11 bases map to TRBD2. This CDR3 is built from 20 residues. This CDR3 is CASSSDLAGGGEGDQETQYF. DNA for the CDR3: TGTGCCAGCAGTTCCGACCTAGCGGGAGGAGGTGAAGGAGACCAGGAGACCCAGTACTTC.

This clonotype was counted a few times. CDR3 DNA sequence: TGCAGCTCGGGACTAGCGGGAGCGGTAGACCGCACAGATACGCAGTATTTT. Protein product: CSSGLAGAVDRTDTQYF. The chain couples TRBV29-1 to TRBJ2-3, with 14 bases that match TRBD2. The V segment lost 8 bases and the J segment 1 base; nucleotides outside the gene matches: 11. The germline V gene encodes CDR1 SQVTM and CDR2 ANQGSEA. CDR3 length: 17 amino acids.

V usage is TRBV20-1 and J usage is TRBJ2-1; 9 nucleotides align to TRBD1. The CDR3 has 12 residues. Trimming cost V 3 bases and J 9 bases; bases outside gene matches: 3. Germline assignment: CDR1 DFQATT and CDR2 SNEGSKA (reference sequence). CDR3 residues: CSASLQGAEQFF. In DNA form, the CDR3 reads TGCAGTGCTAGCTTACAGGGGGCTGAGCAGTTCTTC.

This chain uses TRBV6-1 with TRBJ2-6; either TRBD1 or TRBD2 may supply D (5 bases each). The CDR3 runs to 16 residues. V lost 1 base to trimming and J lost 4 bases, with 11 bases between them. CDR1 is MNHNS, CDR2 SASEGT, per germline. The CDR3 protein is CASSEGGTLGANVLTF. The CDR3 nucleotides read TGTGCCAGCAGTGAAGGGGGGACCTTAGGGGCCAACGTCCTGACTTTC.

The chain employs TRBV4-1 and TRBJ2-4; 7 bases agree with TRBD1. The CDR3 spans 15 residues. The V segment lost 5 bases and the J segment 7 bases; nucleotides outside the gene matches: 11. CDR1 MGHRA and CDR2 YSYEKL come from the germline V gene. CDR3 amino acids: CASSSPPQGVNIQYF. For the CDR3, the DNA is TGCGCCAGCAGCTCCCCCCCCCAGGGGGTCAACATTCAGTACTTC.

J is TRBJ2-3 and V is TRBV7-2, with 9 bases fitting TRBD2. This CDR3 comprises 16 residues. Trimming at V came to 2 bases and at J to 6 bases, leaving 9 bases not matched to a gene. Germline V gene sequence: CDR1 SGHTA, CDR2 FQGNSA. In DNA, the CDR3 is TGTGCCAGCAGCTTATCGGCGGGAGGGCTTGGGGATACGCAGTATTTT. Translation: CASSLSAGGLGDTQYF.

This clonotype has a handful of counts. The chain has TRBV2 and TRBJ1-6, with TRBD1 identical over 9 bases. V lost 2 bases and J lost 7; bases outside the gene matches: 9. Germline V gene data show CDR1 as SNHLY and CDR2 as FYNNEI. The CDR3 covers 17 residues. Here the CDR3 DNA reads TGTGCCAGCAGTGAACCCCCGGGGGGGACAGGGAATTCACCCCTCCACTTT. Protein: CASSEPPGGTGNSPLHF.

Only a few counts were recorded for this clonotype. The chain joins TRBV7-9 to TRBJ2-2; 9 positions match TRBD1. This CDR3 is built from 16 residues. After removal of 5 bases from V and 6 bases from J, the junction contained 10 bases not matched to a gene. In germline, CDR1 is SEHNR, CDR2 FQNEAQ (reference sequence). The CDR3 DNA is TGTGCCAGCAGCCATTCTGGGACAGGGATGGCCGGGGAGCTGTTTTTT. Protein product: CASSHSGTGMAGELFF.

V usage is TRBV9 and J usage is TRBJ2-3; 8 bases match TRBD2. Germline lookup yields CDR1 SGDLS and CDR2 YYNGEE. After removal of 0 bases from V and 3 bases from J, the junction contained 3 bases not matched to a gene. The CDR3 is made up of 15 amino acids. Here the CDR3 DNA reads TGTGCCAGCAGCGTAGCGGGGGGGCAAACAGATACGCAGTATTTT. It yields the protein CASSVAGGQTDTQYF.

The J gene is TRBJ2-6, the V gene TRBV5-7, with a weak D call TRBD1 (5 bases). TRBV5-7 is an open reading frame whose function is uncertain. The CDR3 loop spans 17 amino acids. V was pared by 0 bases and J by 0 bases, with 10 bases between. This CDR3 is CASSLGPTVSGANVLTF. The CDR3 nucleotides read TGTGCCAGCAGCTTGGGGCCGACAGTCTCTGGGGCCAACGTCCTGACTTTC.

This clonotype was detected a few times. The chain recombines TRBV5-1 with TRBJ2-1, with 8 bases aligning to TRBD2. Trimming at V came to 0 bases and at J to 10 bases, leaving 9 bases not matched to a gene. This CDR3 is 15 amino acids long. Germline V gene lookup returns CDR1 SGHRS and CDR2 YFSETQ. The CDR3: CASSLGVGRAQEQFF. The CDR3 region has the DNA TGCGCCAGCAGCTTGGGGGTCGGGAGGGCCCAGGAGCAGTTCTTC. The full variable domain, in which reference TRBV5-1 and TRBJ2-1 provide the parts outside the CDR3, is KAGVTQTPRYLIKTRGQQVTLSCSPISGHRSVSWYQQTPGQGLQFLFEYFSETQRNKGNFPGRFSGRQFSNSRSEMNVSTLELGDSALYLCASSLGVGRAQEQFFGPGTRLTVL.

The sample holds many counts of this clonotype. This chain connects TRBV18 to TRBJ2-5; D call uncertain. Trimming cost V 8 bases and J 1 base, with 11 bases left between them. Germline loops: CDR1 KGHSH, CDR2 LQKENI. The CDR3 totals 13 residues. CDR3 nucleotides: TGTGCCAGCAGCCCAGGATTCCAAGAGACCCAGTACTTC. Translating it yields CASSPGFQETQYF.

This chain links TRBV18 with TRBJ2-5; 8 nucleotides align to TRBD2. This CDR3 region has 16 residues. J gave up 4 bases and V 3 bases, and 10 bases lay outside the gene matches. Germline lookup yields CDR1 KGHSH and CDR2 LQKENI. In DNA, the CDR3 is TGTGCCAGCTCACCGCTCCGGGGGGGCCTACGAGAGACCCAGTACTTC. This encodes CASSPLRGGLRETQYF.

This clonotype was counted only a few times. The chain uses TRBV20-1 and TRBJ1-2; D unclear. The CDR3 is 12 residues long. V was pared by 6 bases and J by 0 bases, with 8 bases between. CDR1 is DFQATT and CDR2 is SNEGSKA in the germline V gene (reference sequence). CDR3 bases: TGCAGTGCCTACGGCGCTAACTATGGCTACACCTTC. Protein: CSAYGANYGYTF.

The gene calls are TRBV3-1 and TRBJ2-5; D might be TRBD1 (7 bases). CDR1 LGHDT and CDR2 YNNKEL come from the germline V gene (reference sequence). CDR3 length: 12 amino acids. V lost 4 bases and J lost 11, with 14 bases in between. The CDR3 sequence is CASSPRGAAQYF. CDR3 nucleotide sequence: TGTGCCAGCAGCCCCAGGGGGGCTGCTCAGTACTTC.

The rearrangement uses TRBV20-1 and TRBJ2-5; 7 bases line up with TRBD1. CDR1 is DFQATT and CDR2 is SNEGSKA in the germline V gene (reference sequence). This CDR3 has 13 amino acids. V was clipped by 3 bases and J by 4 bases; unmatched bases: 5. The CDR3 coding sequence is TGCAGTGCTAGTCAGTGGACAGGAGAGACCCAGTACTTC. Amino acid sequence: CSASQWTGETQYF.

A few counts support this clonotype. J is TRBJ2-7 and V is TRBV7-8; weak D call: TRBD1 (6 bases). Germline CDR1 and CDR2: SGHVS and FQNEAQ. Trimming shortened V by 5 bases and J by 2 bases, and 16 bases separated the two germline ends. The CDR3 has 15 amino acids. As DNA, the CDR3 is TGTGCCAGCAGCCTCTGGACAGCACCACCCTACGAGCAGTACTTC. Residues: CASSLWTAPPYEQYF.

In this sample, this clonotype turned up a few times. The genes are TRBV29-1 and TRBJ1-2; perhaps TRBD1 as D (6 bases). The CDR3 runs 15 residues. In germline, CDR1 is SQVTM, CDR2 ANQGSEA. V was shortened by 6 bases and J by 5 bases, with 22 bases between the two germline ends. CDR3 in DNA: TGCAGCGTGGATATCACAGGGTATGGAACTTATGGCTACACCTTC. This translates into CSVDITGYGTYGYTF.

J is TRBJ2-1 and V is TRBV5-1; D is undetermined. V lost 2 bases to trimming and J lost 0 bases, with 9 bases between them. This CDR3 spans 15 amino acids. CDR1 and CDR2 from the germline V gene are SGHRS and YFSETQ. The CDR3 coding sequence is TGCGCCAGCAGCTTACAACAGAGCTCCTACAATGAGCAGTTCTTC. This encodes CASSLQQSSYNEQFF.

This chain uses TRBV5-1 with TRBJ2-5; D is perhaps TRBD1 (5 bases). The DNA matches TRBJ2-7 better at its end, which makes the J call doubtful. CDR3 length: 13 residues. In germline, CDR1 is SGHRS, CDR2 YFSETQ. The CDR3 nucleotides read TGCGCCAGCAGCTTGGGACAGCCCGACGAGCAGTACTTC. Amino acid sequence: CASSLGQPDEQYF.

This clonotype was found once. The chain combines TRBV20-1 with TRBJ2-1; D not certain. CDR1 is DFQATT and CDR2 is SNEGSKA in the germline V gene (reference sequence). V was trimmed by 0 bases and J by 0 bases, leaving 12 bases between them. CDR3 length: 16 amino acids. The CDR3 sequence is CSARDDKRNSYNEQFF. Here the CDR3 DNA reads TGCAGTGCTAGAGATGATAAGCGTAACTCCTACAATGAGCAGTTCTTC.

The V gene is TRBV6-6, the J gene TRBJ2-7; D remains ambiguous. CDR1 is MNHNY and CDR2 is SVGAGI in the germline V gene (reference sequence). With 6 bases removed from V and 0 bases from J, the gap between germline ends came to 12 bases. This CDR3 has 14 residues. CDR3 region: CASRSDSYSYEQYF. CDR3 DNA sequence: TGTGCCAGCAGGTCCGACTCTTACTCCTACGAGCAGTACTTC.

J is TRBJ2-1 and V is TRBV11-2; TRBD2 matches 8 bases. The V gene end was trimmed by 5 bases and the J gene end by 15 bases; junction bases not matched to a gene: 12. Germline V CDR1 and CDR2: SGHAT, FQNNGV. The length of the CDR3 is 13 residues. CDR3 in amino acids: CASSPQGSGSPFF. CDR3 nucleotides: TGTGCCAGCAGCCCCCAGGGGAGCGGGAGTCCGTTCTTC. Complete variable domain (other parts from reference TRBV11-2 and TRBJ2-1): EAGVAQSPRYKIIEKRQSVAFWCNPISGHATLYWYQQILGQGPKLLIQFQNNGVVDDSQLPKDRFSAERLKGVDSTLKIQPAKLEDSAVYLCASSPQGSGSPFFGPGTRLTVL.

The CDR3 nucleotides are TGTGCCAGCAGCTCTAGCGGGAGGAATGTCTACGAGCAGTACTTC. Translation gives CASSSSGRNVYEQYF. V is TRBV7-3 and J is TRBJ2-7; 11 bases align to TRBD2. CDR3 length equals 15 residues. Germline lookup yields CDR1 SGHTA and CDR2 FQGTGA. Trimming removed 4 bases from V and 3 bases from J; junction bases left unmatched: 5.